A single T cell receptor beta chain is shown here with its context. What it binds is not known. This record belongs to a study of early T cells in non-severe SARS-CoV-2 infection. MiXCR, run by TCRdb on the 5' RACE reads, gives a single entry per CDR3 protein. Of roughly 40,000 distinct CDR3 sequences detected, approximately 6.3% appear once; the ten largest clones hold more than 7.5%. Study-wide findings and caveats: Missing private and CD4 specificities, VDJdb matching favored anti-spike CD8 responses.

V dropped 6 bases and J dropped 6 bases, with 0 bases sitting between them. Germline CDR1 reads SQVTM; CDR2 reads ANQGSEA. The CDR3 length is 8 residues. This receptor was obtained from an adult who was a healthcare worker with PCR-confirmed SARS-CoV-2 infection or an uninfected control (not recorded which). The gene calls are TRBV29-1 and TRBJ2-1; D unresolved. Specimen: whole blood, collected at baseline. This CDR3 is CSVNEQFF. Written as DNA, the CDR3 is TGCAGCGTCAATGAGCAGTTCTTC.